This T cell receptor beta chain was found in a study of T cell responses to AZD1222 COVID-19 vaccine. Broader study findings: The donor cohort was predominantly white British with a female majority, and clonal diversity may have been underestimated. Baseline seropositivity occurred in only 5 or 6 AZD1222 recipients. Regions left unmutated in variants are reportedly the target of nearly half of spike-specific TCRs.

Germline V gives CDR1 SQVTM, CDR2 ANQGSEA. V was clipped by 4 bases and J by 4 bases, with 25 bases between them. The CDR3 covers 17 residues. On this clone: Its antigen is currently unknown.

Second doses were pooled across both intervals (about 4 or about 12 weeks). The method was immunoSEQ multiplex PCR; TCRdb's version includes in-frame clones alone and lacks a portion of them. The sample contains about 150,000 clones, about nine tenths of which appear only once. The TCR was taken from an adult who received the AZD1222 COVID-19 vaccine. The chain employs TRBV29-1 and TRBJ1-2, with D hard to call. Material: peripheral blood, obtained 28 days after the second AZD1222 dose. CDR3 amino acids: CSVVAGSNKEAPYGYTF. The CDR3 region has the DNA TGCAGCGTTGTAGCCGGGTCTAACAAAGAAGCTCCCTATGGCTACACCTTC.